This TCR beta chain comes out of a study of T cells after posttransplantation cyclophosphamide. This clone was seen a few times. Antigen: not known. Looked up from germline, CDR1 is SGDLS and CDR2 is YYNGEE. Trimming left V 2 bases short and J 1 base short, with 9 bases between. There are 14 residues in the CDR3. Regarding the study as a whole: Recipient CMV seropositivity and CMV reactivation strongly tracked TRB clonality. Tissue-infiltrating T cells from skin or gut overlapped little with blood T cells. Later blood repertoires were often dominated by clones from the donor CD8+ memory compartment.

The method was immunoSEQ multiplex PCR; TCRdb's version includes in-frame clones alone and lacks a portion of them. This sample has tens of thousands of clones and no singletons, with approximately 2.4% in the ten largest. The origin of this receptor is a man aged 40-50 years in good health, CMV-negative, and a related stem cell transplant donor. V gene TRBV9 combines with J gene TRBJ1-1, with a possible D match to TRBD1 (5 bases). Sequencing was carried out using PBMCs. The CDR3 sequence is CASSVATANTEAFF. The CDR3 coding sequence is TGTGCCAGCAGCGTTGCGACAGCGAACACTGAAGCTTTCTTT.